This TCR beta chain was found in a study of cytomegalovirus exposure and HLA in healthy donors. Study-level background: There were under 130 million unique TCR beta sequences, drawn from about 179 million T cells, in an earlier analysis.

Study-level findings and limits: For most TCR beta V segments, an earlier analysis put the productive rate at about 87% or about 30% of the time. A missense DCLRE1C variant was associated with V- and J-gene trimming of TCR beta chains in a later analysis, and an independent cohort replicated the association.

The CDR3 loop spans 13 amino acids. Germline V gives CDR1 SQVTM, CDR2 ANQGSEA. Trimming shortened V by 5 bases and J by 0 bases, and 11 bases separated the two germline ends. As for this clone: The antigen is unknown.

Use of 60 Vbeta and 13 Jbeta primers characterized the PCR. This table comes from immunoSEQ multiplex PCR, and its TCRdb copy is limited to in-frame clones, with some not included. The data contain about 210,000 clones, about three quarters of them singletons. V gene TRBV29-1 combines with J gene TRBJ2-7; D gene unclear. Sequencing was done on a sample of PBMCs. This clonotype was obtained from a boy younger than 18 in good health and CMV-seronegative. The CDR3 spells CSVKSLFSYEQYF. Here the CDR3 DNA reads TGCAGCGTTAAATCCTTATTCTCCTACGAGCAGTACTTC.